This section outlines one T cell receptor (beta chain) sequence together with its context. Its antigen is not identified. The PCR used 60 Vbeta and 13 Jbeta primers. Profiled with immunoSEQ multiplex PCR; TCRdb holds only in-frame clones, not every one. The sample has around 150,000 clones, roughly 80% seen once; the top ten hold over 2%. This record comes from a study of cytomegalovirus exposure and HLA in healthy donors. Study-level background: Falling in the Caucasian-associated ancestry cluster were 65% to 90% of approximately 410 genotyped donors.

The trim removed 5 bases at V and 5 bases at J, leaving 6 bases unmatched. CDR3 length: 14 amino acids. Germline assignment: CDR1 SNHLY and CDR2 FYNNEI. Study observations and caveats: Specificity for CMV antigens was confirmed in vitro for a few of the CMV-associated chains. The authors later found most CMV-associated TCR beta chains appeared HLA-restricted.

Sequenced: PBMCs. The rearrangement uses TRBV2 and TRBJ1-1; 9 bases map to TRBD1. The clonotype originates from a female donor in good health and CMV-seronegative. The chain's CDR3 is CASSYRGRGTEAFF. Here the CDR3 DNA reads TGTGCCAGCAGTTACAGGGGGCGGGGGACTGAAGCTTTCTTT.